This paragraph reports one T cell receptor beta chain. Its matching antigen is unknown. This sample stems from a study of cytomegalovirus exposure and HLA in healthy donors. Turning to the study itself: The roughly 110 validation repertoires were reported in a later analysis to have been generated on the same platform as the roughly 670 first-cohort repertoires.

Among the 100 to 150 subjects of the validation cohort, separate from the approximately 670-subject first cohort, were the donors. General observations from the study: Rare TCR sequences dominated, though some public TCRs recurred in many donors. Cytomegalovirus-associated status was assigned to more than 150 TCR beta chains.

Sequencing was performed with immunoSEQ multiplex PCR; in TCRdb, only in-frame clones are kept and a portion is missing. The data show about 56,000 clones, with over 85% seen just once and more than 0.95% held by the top ten. This TCR was recovered from a man younger than 35 in good health and CMV-seronegative. The source material was PBMCs.

The CDR3: CASSEDTEYNEQFF. CDR3 coding DNA: TGTGCCAGCAGTGAAGACACCGAATACAATGAGCAGTTCTTC. This chain joins TRBV2 and TRBJ2-1, with no clear D. Germline V lookup: CDR1 SNHLY, CDR2 FYNNEI. This CDR3 spans 14 amino acids. Trimming cost V 1 base and J 4 bases, with 8 bases left between them.